Listed below are T cell receptor beta chains from one sample, sequenced in a study of blood T cell repertoires in COVID-19. This table comes from immunoSEQ multiplex PCR, and its TCRdb copy is limited to in-frame clones, with some not included. The sample includes about 26,000 clones, approximately 90% seen only once; the top ten take around 3%. Sequencing used peripheral blood. These TCRs come from a human donor in a cohort sampled during active COVID-19. Both conserved end residues are part of each CDR3.

J	V	length	CDR3
TRBJ1-4	TRBV9	16	CASSRQEGVRFEKLFF
TRBJ2-3	TRBV10-3	20	CAISTPTAGGDKDRTDTQYF
TRBJ1-1	TRBV5-1	13	CASSGSGTPQAFF
TRBJ1-2	TRBV7-9	13	CASRRGQEYGYTF
TRBJ2-3	TRBV7-9	15	CASSLGLLSTDTQYF
TRBJ1-1	TRBV18	14	CASSPAGVLTEAFF
TRBJ1-2	TRBV4-1	14	CASSPGAFNYGYTF
TRBJ1-6	TRBV28	13	CASLDSRTEPFHF
TRBJ2-7	TRBV10-1	15	CASSEFSSGLGEQYF
TRBJ2-1	TRBV18	15	CASSPGTRVNNEQFF
TRBJ2-1	TRBV2	13	CASSQARNNEQFF
TRBJ1-5	TRBV12-3/TRBV12-4	13	CASSLGRAQPQHF
TRBJ2-7	TRBV6-6	16	CASSAPGGARSYEQYF
TRBJ2-1	TRBV5-4	15	CASSRNSGRFNEQFF
TRBJ2-1	TRBV6-5	15	CASCHREVAYNEQFF
TRBJ1-4	TRBV19	15	CASFPNGPVHEKLFF
TRBJ2-5	TRBV5-5	13	CASSFRTKETQYF
TRBJ2-1	TRBV21-1	17	CASSSAGGPGQGNEQFF
TRBJ2-4	TRBV18	15	CASSPGQGSENIQYF
TRBJ2-7	TRBV18	11	CASSLQDEQYF
TRBJ2-7	TRBV3-1/TRBV3-2	15	CASSQERDRAYEQYF
TRBJ2-5	TRBV6-6	15	CASSPTPGGGETQYF
TRBJ2-5	TRBV6-5	15	CASRRSGRFQETQYF
TRBJ2-5	TRBV28	12	CATHGRGETQYF
TRBJ2-1	TRBV6-5	12	CASRLAGNEQFF
TRBJ2-3	TRBV21-1	14	CATPGTKSTDTQYF
TRBJ2-7	TRBV5-1	12	CASSLVGYEQYF
TRBJ2-5	TRBV5-3	16	CARSLPFRRPGETQYF
TRBJ2-1	TRBV29-1	18	CSVGRGDKSLAGADEQFF
TRBJ2-1	TRBV5-1	20	CASRPSLAGGPQAQDNEQFF
TRBJ2-3	TRBV30	14	CASLSGGAGDTQYF
TRBJ1-2	TRBV30	16	CAWSPLWTTGTYGYTF
TRBJ2-2	TRBV5-5	13	CASSKSGTGELFF
TRBJ2-7	TRBV6-5	13	CASSTGYSYEQYF
TRBJ1-1	TRBV12-3/TRBV12-4	13	CASSFTEAREAFF
TRBJ2-7	TRBV18	16	CASSPGLVISSYEQYF
TRBJ2-1	TRBV28	11	CATGAYNEQFF
TRBJ1-2	TRBV3-1/TRBV3-2	15	CASSHSTGGSYGYTF
TRBJ2-5	TRBV7-3	15	CASSLTPGTKETQYF
TRBJ2-1	TRBV7-9	14	CASSPQGTYNEQFF
TRBJ2-1	TRBV2	15	CASRGLAGGNNEQFF
TRBJ1-3	TRBV28	14	CASSVDRAGNTIYF
TRBJ1-2	TRBV2	14	CASTGQPRGYGYTF
TRBJ2-7	TRBV28	12	CASKVGGVEQYF
TRBJ2-7	TRBV6-5	14	CASRRGGDSHEQYF
TRBJ2-6	TRBV9	14	CASSAGSGANVLTF
TRBJ2-1	TRBV7-9	16	CASSQLAGDPYNEQFF
TRBJ2-7	TRBV5-1	16	CASSVTGTGPSYEQYF
TRBJ1-2	TRBV6-5	15	CASSYSGALNYGYTF
TRBJ1-6	TRBV30	14	CAWSAGQDNSPLHF
TRBJ2-7	TRBV13	14	CASSRGGTSYEQYF
TRBJ1-1	TRBV27	15	CASSPPPGVRTEAFF
TRBJ1-3	TRBV21-1	17	CASSGLGQIYSGNTIYF
TRBJ1-1	TRBV11-2	14	CASSFGQGNTEAFF
TRBJ2-4	TRBV6-5	14	CASSPGLARNIQYF
TRBJ1-2	TRBV7-9	11	CASSGAYGYTF
TRBJ2-7	TRBV11-2	15	CASSGNVQSSYEQYF
TRBJ1-4	TRBV28	13	CASRTGPREKLFF
TRBJ2-1	TRBV6-5	14	CASKELSSYNEQFF